This is a list of T cell receptor beta chains from one sample in a study of T-cell memory formation after mild COVID-19. One entry per CDR3 protein, called by TCRdb with MiXCR from the 5' RACE reads. The sample lists hundreds of thousands of distinct CDR3 sequences; about 23% were seen once. The source material was PBMCs or a T cell subset sorted from them (not recorded which). These receptors were taken from an adult woman who had mild COVID-19 (a few samples of this study predate the infection). Cell type and time point are not known. The CDR3 runs from the conserved cysteine through the conserved F or W. D genes are given only for firm matches. Clone sizes are given selectively: once, few, many, or a class where the clone is expanded.

>14|few|NA|TRBJ2-1|TRBV7-9
CASSLAEGDNEQFF
TGTGCCAGCAGCTTAGCGGAGGGGGACAATGAGCAGTTCTTC
>14|few|NA|TRBJ2-7|TRBV5-1
CASSPRGFADEQYF
TGCGCCAGCAGCCCTCGCGGTTTTGCGGACGAGCAGTACTTC
>13|few|NA|TRBJ1-2|TRBV24-1
CATSDAWDYGYTF
TGTGCCACCAGTGATGCATGGGACTATGGCTACACCTTC
>17|NA|NA|TRBJ1-2|TRBV7-9
CASSLVAPVGSDYGYTF
TGTGCCAGCAGCTTAGTTGCTCCCGTCGGGTCAGACTATGGCTACACCTTC
>15|NA|TRBD1|TRBJ2-1|TRBV4-1
CASRLQGDSYNEQFF
TGCGCCAGCAGGCTCCAGGGGGACTCCTACAATGAGCAGTTCTTC
>16|NA|TRBD1|TRBJ2-4|TRBV4-1
CASSQGDRGVKNIQYF
TGCGCCAGCAGCCAAGGAGACAGGGGGGTCAAAAACATTCAGTACTTC
>17|few|TRBD1|TRBJ2-2|TRBV5-1
CASSLRSGQGSGGELFF
TGCGCCAGCAGCTTGAGATCGGGACAGGGGAGCGGCGGGGAGCTGTTTTTT
>15|NA|TRBD2|TRBJ2-7|TRBV9
CASSAVGLAGYEQYF
TGTGCCAGCAGCGCGGTGGGGTTAGCGGGGTACGAGCAGTACTTC
>17|few|NA|TRBJ2-5|TRBV12-3/TRBV12-4
CASSLAPGTGNQETQYF
TGTGCCAGCAGTTTAGCCCCCGGTACAGGGAACCAAGAGACCCAGTACTTC
>11|few|NA|TRBJ1-1|TRBV20-1
CSARRGPEAFF
TGCAGTGCTAGACGAGGGCCTGAAGCTTTCTTT
>16|few|NA|TRBJ2-6|TRBV12-3/TRBV12-4
CASSWGTAYGANVLTF
TGTGCCAGCTCCTGGGGTACTGCTTATGGGGCCAACGTCCTGACTTTC
>16|NA|NA|TRBJ2-7|TRBV6-6
CASSYSDHTDSYEQYF
TGTGCCAGCAGTTACTCAGACCATACCGACTCCTACGAGCAGTACTTC
>15|NA|NA|TRBJ1-2|TRBV25-1
CASSEYVGGTTGYTF
TGTGCCAGCAGTGAATATGTAGGGGGAACAACTGGCTACACCTTC
>17|NA|NA|TRBJ1-6|TRBV25-1
CASKGVGLLNYNSPLHF
TGTGCCAGCAAAGGGGTGGGACTCCTTAACTATAATTCACCCCTCCACTTT